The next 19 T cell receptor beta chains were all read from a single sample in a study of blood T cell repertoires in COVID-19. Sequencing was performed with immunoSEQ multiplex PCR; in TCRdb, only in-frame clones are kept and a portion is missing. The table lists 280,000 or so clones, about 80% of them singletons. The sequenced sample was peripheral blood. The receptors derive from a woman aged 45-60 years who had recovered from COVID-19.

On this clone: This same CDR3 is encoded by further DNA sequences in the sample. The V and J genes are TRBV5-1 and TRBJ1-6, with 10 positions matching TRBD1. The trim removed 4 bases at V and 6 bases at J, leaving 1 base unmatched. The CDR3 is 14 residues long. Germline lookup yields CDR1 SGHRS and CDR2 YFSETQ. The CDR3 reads CASSRDRGNSPLHF. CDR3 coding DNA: TGCGCCAGCAGCCGGGACAGGGGTAATTCACCCCTCCACTTT.

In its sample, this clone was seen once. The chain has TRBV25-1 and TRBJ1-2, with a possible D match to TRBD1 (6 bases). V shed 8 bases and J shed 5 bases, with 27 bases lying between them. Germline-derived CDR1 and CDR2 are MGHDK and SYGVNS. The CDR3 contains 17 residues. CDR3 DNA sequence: TGTGCCAGCTCCTCAGGGGTTACCTCTTCATACTATTATGGCTACACCTTC. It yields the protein CASSSGVTSSYYYGYTF.

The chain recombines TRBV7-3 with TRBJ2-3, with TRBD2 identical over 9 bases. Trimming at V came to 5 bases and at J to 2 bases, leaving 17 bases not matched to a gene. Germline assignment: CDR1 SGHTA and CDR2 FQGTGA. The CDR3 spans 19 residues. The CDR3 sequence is CASSINGELSGGNTDTQYF. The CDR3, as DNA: TGTGCCAGCAGCATAAATGGAGAGCTTAGCGGGGGCAACACAGATACGCAGTATTTT.

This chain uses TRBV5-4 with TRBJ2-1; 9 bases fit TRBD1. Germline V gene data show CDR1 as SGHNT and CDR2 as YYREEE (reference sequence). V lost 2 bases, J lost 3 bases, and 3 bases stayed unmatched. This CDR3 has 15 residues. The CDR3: CASSFGQGNYNEQFF. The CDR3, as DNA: TGTGCCAGCAGCTTTGGACAGGGGAACTACAATGAGCAGTTCTTC.

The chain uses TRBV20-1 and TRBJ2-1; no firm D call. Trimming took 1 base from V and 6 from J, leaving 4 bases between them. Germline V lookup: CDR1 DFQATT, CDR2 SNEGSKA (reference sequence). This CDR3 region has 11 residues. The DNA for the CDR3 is TGCAGTGCTAGAGCAGTCAATGAGCAGTTCTTC. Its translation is CSARAVNEQFF.

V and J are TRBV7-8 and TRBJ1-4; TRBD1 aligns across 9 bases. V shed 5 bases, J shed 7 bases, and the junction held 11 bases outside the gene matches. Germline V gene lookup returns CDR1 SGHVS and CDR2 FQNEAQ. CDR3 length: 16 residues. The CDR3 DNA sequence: TGTGCCAGCAGCCCATTAACCGGGACAGGGAGTGAAAAACTGTTTTTT. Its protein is CASSPLTGTGSEKLFF. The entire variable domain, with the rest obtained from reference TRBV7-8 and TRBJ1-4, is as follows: GAGVSQSPRYKVAKRGQDVALRCDPISGHVSLFWYQQALGQGPEFLTYFQNEAQLDKSGLPSDRFFAERPEGSVSTLKIQRTQQEDSAVYLCASSPLTGTGSEKLFFGSGTQLSVL.

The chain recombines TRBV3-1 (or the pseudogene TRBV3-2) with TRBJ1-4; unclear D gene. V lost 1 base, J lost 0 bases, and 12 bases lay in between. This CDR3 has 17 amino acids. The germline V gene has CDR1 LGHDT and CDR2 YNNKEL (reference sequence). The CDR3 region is CASSQGQIRTTNEKLFF. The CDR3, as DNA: TGTGCCAGCAGCCAAGGGCAGATCCGTACAACTAATGAAAAACTGTTTTTT.

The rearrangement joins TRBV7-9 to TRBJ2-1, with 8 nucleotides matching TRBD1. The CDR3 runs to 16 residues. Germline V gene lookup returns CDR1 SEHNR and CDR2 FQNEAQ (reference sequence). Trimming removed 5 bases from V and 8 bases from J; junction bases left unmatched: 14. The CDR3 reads CASSPNGQGGYDEQFF. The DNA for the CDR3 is TGTGCCAGCAGCCCCAATGGACAGGGCGGATACGATGAGCAGTTCTTC.

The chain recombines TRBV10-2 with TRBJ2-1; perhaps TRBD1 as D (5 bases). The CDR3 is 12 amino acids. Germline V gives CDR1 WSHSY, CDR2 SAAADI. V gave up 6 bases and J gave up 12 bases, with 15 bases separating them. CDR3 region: CASRSDSMVQFF. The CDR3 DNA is TGCGCCAGCAGGAGCGACAGCATGGTGCAGTTCTTC.

The CDR3 DNA is TGTGCCAGCAGCCTAGGGACATTCTATGGCTACACCTTC. As protein: CASSLGTFYGYTF. This chain connects TRBV14 to TRBJ1-2; perhaps TRBD1 as D (6 bases). Trimming stripped 4 bases from V and 4 bases from J, with 10 bases between. Germline CDR1 SGHDN, CDR2 FVKESK. CDR3 length: 13 residues.

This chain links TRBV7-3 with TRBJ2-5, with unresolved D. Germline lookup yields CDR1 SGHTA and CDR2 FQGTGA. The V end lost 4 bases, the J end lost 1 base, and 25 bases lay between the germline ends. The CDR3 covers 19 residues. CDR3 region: CASSYRGPTPLGSQETQYF. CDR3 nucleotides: TGTGCCAGCAGCTACCGCGGCCCGACTCCACTCGGATCCCAAGAGACCCAGTACTTC.

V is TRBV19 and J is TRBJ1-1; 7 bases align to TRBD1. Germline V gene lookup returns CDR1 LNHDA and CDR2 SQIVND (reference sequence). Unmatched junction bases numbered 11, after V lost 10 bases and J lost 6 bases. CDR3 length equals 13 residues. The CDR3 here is CATRDSRESEAFF. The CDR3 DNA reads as TGTGCCACCAGGGACAGCCGGGAATCTGAAGCTTTCTTT.

CDR3 loop: CASSLGSREATF. The CDR3 DNA sequence: TGTGCCAGCAGCTTAGGATCCCGCGAGGCCACCTTC. This chain connects TRBV7-8 to TRBJ1-2; unclear D gene. The germline gives CDR1 SGHVS, CDR2 FQNEAQ. This CDR3 has 12 amino acids. Trimming pared 1 base from V and 13 bases from J, leaving 13 bases between. The whole variable domain, filled in from reference TRBV7-8 and TRBJ1-2, reads GAGVSQSPRYKVAKRGQDVALRCDPISGHVSLFWYQQALGQGPEFLTYFQNEAQLDKSGLPSDRFFAERPEGSVSTLKIQRTQQEDSAVYLCASSLGSREATFGSGTRLTVV.

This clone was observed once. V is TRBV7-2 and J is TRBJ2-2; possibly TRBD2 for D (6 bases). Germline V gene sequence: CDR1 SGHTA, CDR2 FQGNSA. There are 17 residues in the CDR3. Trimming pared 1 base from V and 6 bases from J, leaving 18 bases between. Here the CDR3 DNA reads TGTGCCAGCAGCTTAGTAAGCGTCGGGGGTGGGCCCGGGGAGCTGTTTTTT. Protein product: CASSLVSVGGGPGELFF.

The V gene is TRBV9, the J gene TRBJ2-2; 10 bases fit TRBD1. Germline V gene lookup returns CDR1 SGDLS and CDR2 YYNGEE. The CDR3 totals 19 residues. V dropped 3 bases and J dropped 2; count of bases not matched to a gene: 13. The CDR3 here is CASSGRQGAPLLNTGELFF. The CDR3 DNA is TGTGCCAGCAGCGGCCGACAGGGGGCTCCCCTCCTTAACACCGGGGAGCTGTTTTTT.

The CDR3 coding sequence is TGTGCCAGCAGCCTCCAGGGGCCCTACGAGCAGTACTTC. This translates into CASSLQGPYEQYF. V and J are TRBV5-6 and TRBJ2-7; D is possibly TRBD1 (6 bases). This CDR3 region has 13 residues. V gave up 4 bases and J gave up 2 bases, with 10 bases separating them. Germline V gene lookup returns CDR1 SGHDT and CDR2 YYEEEE.

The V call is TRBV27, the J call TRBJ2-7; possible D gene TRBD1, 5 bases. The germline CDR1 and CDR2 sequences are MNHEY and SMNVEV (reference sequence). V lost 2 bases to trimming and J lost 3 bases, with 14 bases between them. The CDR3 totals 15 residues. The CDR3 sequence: CASSLVGQGIYEQYF. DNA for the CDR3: TGTGCCAGCAGTTTAGTCGGTCAGGGAATCTACGAGCAGTACTTC.

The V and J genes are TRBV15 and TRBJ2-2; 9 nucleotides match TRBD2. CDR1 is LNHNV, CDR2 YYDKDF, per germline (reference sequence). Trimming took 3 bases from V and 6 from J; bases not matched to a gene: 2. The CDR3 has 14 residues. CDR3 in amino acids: CATSSGLASGELFF. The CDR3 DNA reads TGTGCCACCAGCAGCGGACTAGCGTCCGGGGAGCTGTTTTTT.

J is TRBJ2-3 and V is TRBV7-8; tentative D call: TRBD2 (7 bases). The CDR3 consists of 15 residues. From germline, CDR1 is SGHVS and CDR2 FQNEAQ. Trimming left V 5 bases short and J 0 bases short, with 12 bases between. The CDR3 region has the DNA TGTGCCAGCAGCCTCCCGGGGGGCAGCACAGATACGCAGTATTTT. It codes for CASSLPGGSTDTQYF.